Here is one T cell receptor beta chain with its context. Its matching antigen is unknown. Germline loops: CDR1 PRHDT, CDR2 FYEKMQ (reference sequence). V lost 3 bases and J 9 bases, leaving 9 bases between the germline ends. This CDR3 spans 12 amino acids. The data were taken from a study of cytomegalovirus exposure and HLA in healthy donors. Study-wide results and limits: One later analysis, an examination of the 120 or so validation repertoires, found that first-cohort TCR clusters tended to co-occur in them.

Sequencing was performed with immunoSEQ multiplex PCR; in TCRdb, only in-frame clones are kept and a portion is missing. Of 120,000 or so clones listed, more than 70% are singletons. Sequencing input: PBMCs. This TCR derives from a woman under 30 in good health and CMV-seronegative. This chain joins TRBV13 and TRBJ2-1; D unresolved. As DNA, the CDR3 is TGTGCCAGCAGCTTGGTCACGGGTGAGCAGTTCTTC. Protein sequence: CASSLVTGEQFF.